The text below deals with one T cell receptor beta chain. Its cognate antigen is unknown. These data belong to a study of cytomegalovirus exposure and HLA in healthy donors. Background on the study: Per a later analysis, the roughly 670 first-cohort and 95 to 150 validation repertoires shared one platform.

The study's findings and limits: The authors enumerated over 150 TCR beta chains as linked to cytomegalovirus.

Donors came from a validation cohort of about 110 subjects, distinct from the first 666-subject cohort. Profiling relied on immunoSEQ multiplex PCR, and the TCRdb table lists in-frame clones only, not all of them. The sample holds about 260,000 clones, 80% to 95% seen once. The receptor was isolated from a woman younger than 45 in good health and CMV-seronegative. Sequencing used PBMCs.

CDR3 in amino acids: CASRSQGESEKLFF. In DNA form, the CDR3 reads TGTGCCAGCAGGTCACAGGGGGAATCTGAAAAACTGTTTTTT. The chain joins TRBV6-5 to TRBJ1-4; 8 positions agree with TRBD1. Trimming took 6 bases from V and 7 from J; bases not matched to a gene: 7. The germline gives CDR1 MNHEY, CDR2 SVGAGI. CDR3 length equals 14 residues.